This T cell receptor (beta chain) was sequenced for a study of T cell changes during pregnancy in multiple sclerosis. Generated by immunoSEQ multiplex PCR, the TCRdb table keeps only in-frame clones and is missing some. The sample consists of about 48,000 clones, approximately 88% of them appearing once. CDR1 SGDLS and CDR2 YYNGEE come from the germline V gene. The length of the CDR3 is 15 residues. V was shortened by 4 bases and J by 2 bases, with 14 bases between the two germline ends. V is TRBV9 and J is TRBJ2-3; D possibly corresponds to TRBD1 (6 bases). This clonotype originated in a female donor with multiple sclerosis, enrolled in a pregnancy study. Sequenced material: CD4+ T cells from peripheral blood mononuclear cells, taken in the second trimester of pregnancy. The CDR3 reads CASSPRQGPTDTQYF. In DNA, the CDR3 is TGTGCCAGCAGCCCCCGCCAGGGGCCCACAGATACGCAGTATTTT.